The present TCR beta chain was sequenced within a study of cytomegalovirus exposure and HLA in healthy donors. Across the whole study: Among the 300 to 500 donors who were genotyped, about 86% fell in the genetic ancestry cluster that is associated with self-reported Caucasian donors. Study-wide results and caveats: TCR beta sequences reportedly predicted most subjects' HLA-A and HLA-B alleles accurately. Presence/absence results assume similar sequencing depth per donor, which may not hold. Among TCR sequences, most were rare, though some public TCRs appeared in many donors.

Germline V gene data show CDR1 as MGHRA and CDR2 as YSYEKL. The germline V and J ends were trimmed by 4 bases and 0 bases, with 10 bases remaining between them. The CDR3 has 15 residues. This clone has more than one count but fewer than ten. Its target is not known. PCR amplification relied on 60 Vbeta primers (plus 13 Jbeta primers). Generated by immunoSEQ multiplex PCR, the TCRdb table keeps only in-frame clones and is missing some. This table holds approximately 190,000 clones, about four fifths found once. The sequencing input was PBMCs. The chain joins TRBV4-1 to TRBJ1-5, with D unclear. This sequence originates from a woman aged 45-65 years in good health and CMV-seropositive. In nucleotides, the CDR3 is TGCGCCAGCAGCCCTGGGCCCTATAGCAATCAGCCCCAGCATTTT. Its translation is CASSPGPYSNQPQHF.